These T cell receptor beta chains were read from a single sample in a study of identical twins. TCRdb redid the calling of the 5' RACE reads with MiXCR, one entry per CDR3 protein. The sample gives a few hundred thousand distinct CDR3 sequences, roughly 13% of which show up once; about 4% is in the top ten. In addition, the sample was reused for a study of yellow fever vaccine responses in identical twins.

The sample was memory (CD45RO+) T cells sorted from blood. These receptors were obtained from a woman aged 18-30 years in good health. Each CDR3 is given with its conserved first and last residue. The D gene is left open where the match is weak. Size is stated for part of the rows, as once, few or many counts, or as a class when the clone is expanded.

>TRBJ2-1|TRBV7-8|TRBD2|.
CASSLGFRTSGDNEQFF
TGTGCCAGCAGCTTAGGTTTTAGGACTAGCGGGGACAATGAGCAGTTCTTC
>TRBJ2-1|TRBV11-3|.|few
CASSLIRSGEQFF
TGTGCCAGCAGCTTAATCCGATCCGGTGAGCAGTTCTTC
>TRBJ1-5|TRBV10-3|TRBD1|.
CAISAQTGGNQPQHF
TGTGCCATCAGCGCACAGACAGGGGGCAATCAGCCCCAGCATTTT
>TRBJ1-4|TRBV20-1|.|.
CSAIEDRSGEKLFF
TGCAGTGCTATAGAAGACAGGTCGGGTGAAAAACTGTTTTTT
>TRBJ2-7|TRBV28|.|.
CASRIDREGTTYEQYF
TGTGCCAGCAGAATAGACAGGGAGGGAACCACCTACGAGCAGTACTTC
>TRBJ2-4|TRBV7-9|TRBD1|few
CASSYYLDRVAKNIQYF
TGTGCCAGCAGCTACTACCTTGACAGGGTCGCCAAAAACATTCAGTACTTC
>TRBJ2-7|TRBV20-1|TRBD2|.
CSARAGKYEQYF
TGCAGTGCCAGAGCGGGGAAGTACGAGCAGTACTTC
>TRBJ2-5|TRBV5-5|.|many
CASSGRGEGQETQYF
TGTGCCAGCAGCGGAAGGGGTGAGGGCCAGGAGACCCAGTACTTC
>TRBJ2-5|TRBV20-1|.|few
CSATQPRGSETQYF
TGCAGTGCTACTCAACCCAGGGGTTCCGAGACCCAGTACTTC
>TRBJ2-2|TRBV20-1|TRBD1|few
CSAIDDQGAGTGELFF
TGCAGTGCCATCGACGATCAGGGGGCCGGCACCGGGGAGCTGTTTTTT
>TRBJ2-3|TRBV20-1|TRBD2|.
CSARRLATYYTDTQYF
TGCAGTGCTAGACGACTAGCGACCTACTACACAGATACGCAGTATTTT
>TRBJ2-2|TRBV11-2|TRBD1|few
CASSQGDRAAGELFF
TGTGCCAGCAGCCAGGGGGACAGGGCTGCCGGGGAGCTGTTTTTT
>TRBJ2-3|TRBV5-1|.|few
CASSFQGQDTQYF
TGCGCCAGCAGCTTCCAGGGGCAGGATACGCAGTATTTT
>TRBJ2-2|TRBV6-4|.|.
CASSGTASNTGELFF
TGTGCCAGCAGTGGTACGGCGTCGAACACCGGGGAGCTGTTTTTT
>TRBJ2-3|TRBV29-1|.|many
CSAGTDTQYF
TGCAGCGCTGGCACAGATACGCAGTATTTT
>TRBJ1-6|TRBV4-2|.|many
CASSQDLAQRGSPLHF
TGTGCCAGCAGCCAAGATTTAGCCCAGCGGGGTTCACCCCTCCACTTT
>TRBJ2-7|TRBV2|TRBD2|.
CASTRTSVTYEQYF
TGTGCCAGCACGAGGACTAGCGTGACCTACGAGCAGTACTTC
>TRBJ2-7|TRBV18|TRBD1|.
CASSPKGQAYEQYF
TGTGCCAGCTCACCAAAGGGACAGGCCTACGAGCAGTACTTC
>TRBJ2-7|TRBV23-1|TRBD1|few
CASNPGQGFVYEQYF
TGCGCCAGCAACCCAGGACAGGGGTTCGTCTACGAGCAGTACTTC
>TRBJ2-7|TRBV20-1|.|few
CSASRPTGKLRYEQYF
TGCAGTGCTAGTCGCCCTACAGGGAAGCTACGTTACGAGCAGTACTTC
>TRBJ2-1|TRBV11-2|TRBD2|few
CASRPLAGSYNEQFF
TGTGCCAGCAGGCCATTAGCGGGGTCCTACAATGAGCAGTTCTTC
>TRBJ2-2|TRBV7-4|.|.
CASSLESTRPNTGELFF
TGTGCCAGCAGCTTAGAGTCGACACGGCCGAACACCGGGGAGCTGTTTTTT
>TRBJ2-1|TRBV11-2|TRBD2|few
CASSSRTSGRYNEQFF
TGTGCCAGCAGCTCGAGGACTAGCGGGAGGTACAATGAGCAGTTCTTC
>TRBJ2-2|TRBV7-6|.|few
CASSTTIGTGELFF
TGTGCCAGCAGCACGACGATTGGGACCGGGGAGCTGTTTTTT
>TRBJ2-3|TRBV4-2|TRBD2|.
CASSQDPSSSGRRGADTQYF
TGTGCCAGCAGCCAAGATCCGAGCTCTAGCGGGAGAAGGGGCGCAGATACGCAGTATTTT
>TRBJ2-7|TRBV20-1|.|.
CSANRDFYEQYF
TGCAGTGCTAACCGGGACTTCTACGAGCAGTACTTC
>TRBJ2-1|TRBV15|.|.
CATSTGVPNNEQFF
TGTGCCACCAGCACAGGGGTCCCTAACAATGAGCAGTTCTTC
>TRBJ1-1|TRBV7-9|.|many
CASSNPGTATEAFF
TGTGCCAGCAGCAACCCGGGGACCGCCACTGAAGCTTTCTTT
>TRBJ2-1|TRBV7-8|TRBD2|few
CASSNRREGNEQFF
TGTGCCTCCTCGAATCGGCGGGAGGGCAATGAGCAGTTCTTC